These 31 T cell receptor beta chains came from one sample sequenced in a study of T cells in Graves' hyperthyroidism and ophthalmopathy. It was RNA transcripts that yielded the amplified TCR beta CDR3 regions. An initial round of RT-PCR targeting the TCR CDR3 relied on the HTBI primer set. TCRdb reprocessed the multiplex PCR reads via MiXCR and lists one record per CDR3 protein. The data show some 600,000 distinct CDR3 sequences, 14% seen once. The sample taken for sequencing was blood. The receptors stem from a woman aged 25 to 45 with Graves' hyperthyroidism that later progressed to Graves' ophthalmopathy.

This clonotype came up many times. The chain carries TRBV30 and TRBJ1-1, with D possibly TRBD1 on 5 matching bases. Trimming cost V 3 bases and J 1 base, with 15 bases left between them. Germline CDR1 GTSNPN, CDR2 SVGIG (reference sequence). This CDR3 contains 15 residues. The CDR3 DNA reads TGTGCCTGGAGGATCCCTGGGGGGAGGAACACTGAAGCTTTCTTT. Translation gives CAWRIPGGRNTEAFF.

This clonotype came up many times. The J gene is TRBJ1-2, the V gene TRBV29-1, with TRBD1 matching over 9 bases. The CDR3 runs 13 residues. CDR1 is SQVTM, CDR2 ANQGSEA, per germline. J gave up 5 bases and V 6 bases, and 7 bases lay outside the gene matches. The CDR3 nucleotides read TGCAGCGTGGAGGGACAGGGTGGATATGGCTACACCTTC. Its protein product is CSVEGQGGYGYTF.

This clonotype was counted between two and nine times. The chain links TRBV7-9 to TRBJ2-7; either TRBD1 or TRBD2 may supply D (7 bases each). CDR3 length: 16 residues. V lost 3 bases and J lost 5, with 20 bases in between. Germline V gene lookup returns CDR1 SEHNR and CDR2 FQNEAQ (reference sequence). The CDR3 reads CASSFVRGGPSDEQYF. CDR3 sequence (DNA): TGTGCCAGCAGCTTTGTCAGGGGGGGCCCCTCGGACGAGCAGTACTTC.

In DNA, the CDR3 is TGCGCCAGCAGCTTGGGCGGTACGGTTTCACCCCTCCACTTT. Translating it yields CASSLGGTVSPLHF. J is TRBJ1-6 and V is TRBV5-1; D is undetermined. The CDR3 totals 14 residues. V shed 0 bases and J shed 9 bases, with 10 bases lying between them. Germline V gives CDR1 SGHRS, CDR2 YFSETQ.

This clonotype was recorded many times. The chain carries TRBV3-1 and TRBJ1-1, with D possibly TRBD1 on 5 matching bases. Per the germline V gene, CDR1 is LGHDT and CDR2 is YNNKEL (reference sequence). The CDR3 runs 14 residues. V dropped 4 bases and J dropped 6 bases, with 15 bases sitting between them. Written as DNA, the CDR3 is TGTGCCAGCAGCCCATTCACAAGGGGCTCTGAAGCTTTCTTT. Its protein product is CASSPFTRGSEAFF.

This clonotype was found many times. The chain couples TRBV28 to TRBJ1-4; D is unclear. The CDR3 is 15 amino acids. Germline lookup yields CDR1 MDHEN and CDR2 SYDVKM. Trimming removed 6 bases from V and 0 bases from J, with 11 bases in between. The CDR3 region has the DNA TGTGCCAGCAGGCCTGGGTCTGCAACTAATGAAAAACTGTTTTTT. This sequence encodes CASRPGSATNEKLFF.

This clonotype was seen at least ten times. The chain links TRBV19 to TRBJ2-7; TRBD2 might be the D (5 bases). Between the trimmed V and J ends, which lost 7 bases and 4 bases, there was a span of 14 bases. CDR1 is LNHDA, CDR2 SQIVND, per germline (reference sequence). The CDR3 runs 13 residues. The CDR3 reads CASNPGTHYEQYF. CDR3 coding DNA: TGTGCCAGTAACCCGGGAACCCATTACGAGCAGTACTTC.

The chain has TRBV11-1 and TRBJ1-2; tentative D call: TRBD1 (5 bases). CDR1 and CDR2 from the germline V gene are SGHAT and FQDESV (reference sequence). Trimming removed 8 bases from V and 0 bases from J, with 10 bases in between. The CDR3 length is 13 residues. The CDR3 DNA is TGTGCCAGCGGGGACGTCTCTAACTATGGCTACACCTTC. This gives the protein CASGDVSNYGYTF.

The chain joins TRBV19 to TRBJ2-7; 7 positions match TRBD1. Trimming at V came to 3 bases and at J to 12 bases, leaving 14 bases not matched to a gene. Germline CDR1 LNHDA, CDR2 SQIVND (reference sequence). The CDR3 length is 14 residues. The CDR3 region is CASSIDRASEGLYF. The CDR3, as DNA: TGTGCCAGTAGTATCGACAGGGCGAGCGAGGGGCTGTACTTC.

In this sample, this clonotype turned up many times. The gene calls are TRBV6-1 and TRBJ2-7, with D perhaps assigned TRBD1 or TRBD2 (5 bases each). V shed 10 bases and J shed 2 bases, with 15 bases lying between them. Per germline, CDR1 MNHNS and CDR2 SASEGT. This CDR3 is built from 13 residues. CDR3 DNA sequence: TGTGCCACCGGGGCATCCCACGCCTACGAGCAGTACTTC. It encodes CATGASHAYEQYF.

The V call is TRBV5-6, the J call TRBJ1-5; a weak D match, TRBD1 (5 bases). The ends were cut back, 4 bases at V and 5 bases at J, with 13 bases in the middle. This CDR3 contains 14 residues. Germline loops: CDR1 SGHDT, CDR2 YYEEEE. The CDR3 region has the DNA TGTGCCAGCAGCCGTCTACGGGGGTATCAGCCCCAGCATTTT. Translation: CASSRLRGYQPQHF.

The V and J genes are TRBV10-3 and TRBJ1-2; D remains ambiguous. Trimming took off 7 bases at V and 5 bases at J, with 14 bases between the two ends. Germline values: CDR1 ENHRY, CDR2 SYGVKD. This CDR3 spans 13 amino acids. CDR3 sequence (DNA): TGTGCCATCACCAGAGCAGGATCTTATGGCTACACCTTC. This sequence encodes CAITRAGSYGYTF.

In the case of this clonotype: Possible read error: a much larger clone is one base away. The V call is TRBV12-5, the J call TRBJ2-5; D not certain. From germline, CDR1 is LGHNT and CDR2 FRNRAP. The length of the CDR3 is 12 residues. CDR3 DNA sequence: TGTGCTAGTGGTTCCAACTCAGAGACCCAGTGCTTC. Translating it yields CASGSNSETQCF.

This clonotype has more than one count but fewer than ten. CDR3 protein: CASSQVGLAGNTGELFF. DNA of the CDR3: TGCGCCAGCAGCCAAGTCGGACTAGCGGGGAACACCGGGGAGCTGTTTTTT. The chain has TRBV4-1 and TRBJ2-2; 11 nucleotides align to TRBD2. Germline V gene data show CDR1 as MGHRA and CDR2 as YSYEKL. CDR3 length equals 17 residues. Germline trimming cut 1 base from V and 1 base from J; bases unmatched to any gene: 2.

This clonotype was counted ten times or more. The gene calls are TRBV6-1 and TRBJ2-6, with 9 bases aligning to TRBD1. This CDR3 region has 16 residues. After removal of 10 bases from V and 0 bases from J, the junction contained 7 bases not matched to a gene. Germline-derived CDR1 and CDR2 are MNHNS and SASEGT. The CDR3 DNA follows: TGTGCCACTCGGACAGGGGACTACTCTGGGGCCAACGTCCTGACTTTC. Translation: CATRTGDYSGANVLTF.

V gene TRBV18 combines with J gene TRBJ2-7, with TRBD1 matching over 8 bases. This CDR3 contains 14 residues. J lost 3 bases, V lost 2 bases, and 3 bases had no gene match. Germline assignment: CDR1 KGHSH and CDR2 LQKENI. The CDR3 DNA reads as TGTGCCAGCTCACCAACGGGACAGGACTACGAGCAGTACTTC. Protein sequence: CASSPTGQDYEQYF.

In its sample, this clonotype was seen many times. This chain joins TRBV29-1 and TRBJ1-3, with a tentative D call TRBD1 (6 bases). V was pared by 7 bases and J by 4 bases, with 14 bases between. The CDR3 has 13 residues. The V gene's germline CDR1 is SQVTM and CDR2 ANQGSEA. CDR3 loop: CSGLGQLGNTIYF. DNA for the CDR3: TGCAGCGGCTTAGGACAGTTAGGAAACACCATATATTTT.

In this sample, this clonotype turned up a few times. The chain combines TRBV6-2 or TRBV6-3 with TRBJ1-5; the match to TRBD1 covers 7 bases. The length of the CDR3 is 14 residues. Germline CDR1 reads MNHEY; CDR2 reads SVGEGT. V gave up 7 bases and J gave up 0 bases; unmatched junction bases: 3. The CDR3: CASIRQGSNQPQHF. The CDR3, as DNA: TGTGCCAGCATAAGACAGGGTAGCAATCAGCCCCAGCATTTT.

With regard to this clonotype: Mismatch with germline at one junction end may stem from a read error. The CDR3 loop is CAGSAARTGTRKLFF. The CDR3 nucleotides read TGCGCCGGCAGCGCCGCGCGGACAGGGACTCGGAAACTGTTTTTT. The genes are TRBV11-1 and TRBJ1-4, with TRBD1 matching 8 bases. Germline CDR1 SGHAT, CDR2 FQDESV (reference sequence). This CDR3 is 15 amino acids long.

This clonotype came up many times. The chain uses TRBV14 and TRBJ1-2, with unresolved D. Germline V gene data show CDR1 as SGHDN and CDR2 as FVKESK. V lost 4 bases and J lost 5, with 17 bases in between. The CDR3 loop spans 15 amino acids. This chain's CDR3 is CASSPPGKLGYGYTF. CDR3 sequence (DNA): TGTGCCAGCAGCCCGCCGGGCAAATTGGGGTATGGCTACACCTTC.

This clonotype has ten or more counts. J is TRBJ2-2 and V is TRBV15; 9 bases line up with TRBD1. The germline V gene encodes CDR1 LNHNV and CDR2 YYDKDF (reference sequence). V trimming: 5 bases; J trimming: 3 bases; junction bases outside the gene matches: 10. This CDR3 contains 17 residues. CDR3 in amino acids: CATSLEPGQGHTGELFF. DNA for the CDR3: TGTGCCACCAGCTTGGAACCGGGACAGGGTCACACCGGGGAGCTGTTTTTT.

This rearrangement joins TRBV5-6 to TRBJ2-5; TRBD1 matches 9 bases. The J segment lost 9 bases and the V segment lost 4 bases, leaving 13 bases of the junction unmatched. Germline V gene sequence: CDR1 SGHDT, CDR2 YYEEEE. CDR3 length equals 15 residues. The DNA of the CDR3 is TGTGCCAGCAGCCTCGGGACAGGGCGTTTGGTGGCCCAGTACTTC. Its translation: CASSLGTGRLVAQYF.

This clonotype was seen at least ten times. The chain uses TRBV14 and TRBJ1-1; D gene ambiguous. The CDR3 consists of 12 residues. Trimming removed 3 bases from V and 8 bases from J, with 10 bases in between. The germline V gene encodes CDR1 SGHDN and CDR2 FVKESK. The CDR3 here is CASSHHSTEAFF. CDR3 nucleotide sequence: TGTGCCAGCAGCCACCACAGTACCGAAGCTTTCTTT.

This clonotype was observed a handful of times. The gene calls are TRBV29-1 and TRBJ1-5; D may be TRBD1 (5 bases). Deletions cut 6 bases from V and 5 bases from J, with 14 bases between. Germline-derived CDR1 and CDR2 are SQVTM and ANQGSEA. The CDR3 has 13 residues. CDR3 DNA: TGCAGCGTCTGGGGGGGGGAGGATCAGCCCCAGCATTTT. Translated: CSVWGGEDQPQHF.

This clonotype came up many times. The chain carries TRBV10-3 and TRBJ2-1; weak D call: TRBD2 (6 bases). The V gene's germline CDR1 is ENHRY and CDR2 SYGVKD. The CDR3 consists of 15 residues. V was shortened by 0 bases and J by 3 bases, with 9 bases between the two germline ends. In DNA, the CDR3 is TGTGCCATCAGTGAGTCGAGGACTATCTACAATGAGCAGTTCTTC. Its protein is CAISESRTIYNEQFF.

In its sample, this clonotype was seen many times. The chain employs TRBV12-3 or TRBV12-4 and TRBJ2-1, with D unresolved. V lost 5 bases to trimming and J lost 9 bases, with 8 bases between them. The CDR3 contains 11 residues. Here the CDR3 DNA reads TGTGCCAGCAGTACGATGGGTGAGCAGTTCTTC. It yields the protein CASSTMGEQFF.

This clonotype was seen a handful of times. The genes are TRBV7-3 and TRBJ1-2; no clear D gene. Germline lookup yields CDR1 SGHTA and CDR2 FQGTGA. This CDR3 has 15 residues. V lost 5 bases and J 5 bases, leaving 18 bases between the germline ends. CDR3 protein: CASSPLPNLSYGYTF. Here the CDR3 DNA reads TGTGCCAGCAGCCCCCTCCCCAACCTGAGTTATGGCTACACCTTC.

In regard to this clonotype: This may be a read error, as it is one base from a much larger clone. CDR3: CATSEGLGGTETFF. CDR3 in DNA: TGTGCCACCAGTGAGGGACTTGGTGGCACTGAAACTTTCTTT. The chain combines TRBV24-1 with TRBJ1-1, with a tentative D call TRBD1 (5 bases). Germline CDR1 reads KGHDR; CDR2 reads SFDVKD. This CDR3 has 14 residues.

This clonotype was seen at least ten times. The rearrangement links TRBV9 to TRBJ1-1; 9 nucleotides match TRBD1. Germline lookup yields CDR1 SGDLS and CDR2 YYNGEE. V was pared by 4 bases and J by 3 bases, with 7 bases of the junction left unmatched. The CDR3 covers 15 residues. The CDR3 protein is CASSRTDRGDTEAFF. In nucleotides, the CDR3 is TGTGCCAGCAGCAGAACGGACAGGGGAGACACTGAAGCTTTCTTT.

The J gene is TRBJ2-2, the V gene TRBV2; TRBD2 agrees at 10 bases. CDR1 and CDR2 from the germline V gene are SNHLY and FYNNEI. V lost 7 bases, J lost 6 bases, and 8 bases stayed unmatched. This CDR3 is built from 15 residues. CDR3 coding DNA: TGTGCCAGCAAGGCTAGCGGGAGTGAGGCCGGGGAGCTGTTTTTT. Translated, it gives CASKASGSEAGELFF.

On this clonotype itself: A read error is possible here, since a much larger clone lies one base away. The J gene is TRBJ2-1, the V gene TRBV12-3 or TRBV12-4; D possibly corresponds to TRBD2 (6 bases). The CDR3 length is 15 residues. Trimming cost V 2 bases and J 5 bases, with 13 bases left between them. CDR3 region: CASSLIAVGHNEQFF. In DNA, the CDR3 is TGTGCCAGCAGTTTAATAGCGGTAGGTCACAATGAGCAGTTCTTC.